A single sample gave rise to the 10 T cell receptor beta chains below, sequenced in a study of T-cell memory formation after mild COVID-19 (dated by TCRdb to about 2021). Receptor amplification or capture employed 5' RACE. Sequenced on an Illumina NovaSeq 6000. The public reads were reanalyzed by TCRdb: fastp trimming at Q25, MiXCR alignment, in-frame beta chains only. Duplicate CDR3 protein sequences are folded into a single record with the most common DNA and genes. The sample table shows under 350,000 distinct CDR3 sequences, and around 15% are seen once. Clones ranked in the top ten supply over 20% of the sample. Specimen: PBMCs or a T cell subset sorted from them (not recorded which). Receptors originate from a man between 18 and 35 years old who had mild COVID-19 (a few samples of this study predate the infection). The sample titles of this study are shuffled in the database, so cell type and time point are left out; the donor was told from shared clones.

The DNA for the CDR3 is TGTGCCAGCAGTTACTCCCGGACTAGCGGCACAGATACGCAGTATTTT. Translation: CASSYSRTSGTDTQYF. The chain employs TRBV6-2 or TRBV6-3 and TRBJ2-3; TRBD2 matches 9 bases. CDR1 and CDR2 (germline): MNHEY, SVGEGT. The V segment lost 0 bases and the J segment 1 base; nucleotides outside the gene matches: 2. CDR3 size: 16 residues.

This clonotype was seen a few times. In nucleotides, the CDR3 is TGTGCCAGCAGCCCTAATGCCGGGGGTGAGACCCAGTACTTC. This codes for CASSPNAGGETQYF. This chain connects TRBV7-3 to TRBJ2-5; a weak D match, TRBD2 (6 bases). The CDR3 covers 14 residues. The V end was cut by 5 bases, the J end by 5 bases, with 15 bases between. Germline loops: CDR1 SGHTA, CDR2 FQGTGA.

This chain joins TRBV5-1 and TRBJ1-1, with 9 bases lining up with TRBD1. CDR1 SGHRS and CDR2 YFSETQ come from the germline V gene. The CDR3 covers 15 residues. Trimming removed 3 bases from V and 5 bases from J; junction bases left unmatched: 8. CDR3 nucleotide sequence: TGCGCCAGCAGCTCCGGGACAGGGTGGGTGACTGAAGCTTTCTTT. This encodes CASSSGTGWVTEAFF. The whole variable domain, remainder taken from reference TRBV5-1 and TRBJ1-1, is KAGVTQTPRYLIKTRGQQVTLSCSPISGHRSVSWYQQTPGQGLQFLFEYFSETQRNKGNFPGRFSGRQFSNSRSEMNVSTLELGDSALYLCASSSGTGWVTEAFFGQGTRLTVV.

The rearrangement joins TRBV6-4 to TRBJ1-1; 7 bases align to TRBD1. V was pared by 5 bases and J by 4 bases, with 19 bases of the junction left unmatched. The CDR3 spans 18 residues. The V gene's germline CDR1 is MRHNA and CDR2 SNTAGT. The CDR3 reads CASSFVPRQGYSPTEAFF. The CDR3 nucleotides read TGTGCCAGCAGTTTTGTTCCGAGACAGGGTTATTCTCCCACTGAAGCTTTCTTT.

A few counts support this clonotype. This chain links TRBV24-1 with TRBJ2-1, with 8 positions matching TRBD2. The CDR3 loop spans 14 amino acids. Germline V gives CDR1 KGHDR, CDR2 SFDVKD. Losses at the gene ends were 3 bases for V and 8 bases for J; bases not matched to a gene: 5. This CDR3 reads CATSDMGLGYEQFF. DNA for the CDR3: TGTGCCACCAGTGATATGGGACTAGGGTATGAGCAGTTCTTC.

This clonotype has a count of ten or more. This sequence joins TRBV5-1 and TRBJ2-2, with D uncertain. The CDR3 spans 16 residues. The V gene's germline CDR1 is SGHRS and CDR2 YFSETQ. The ends were cut back, 0 bases at V and 2 bases at J, with 11 bases in the middle. The CDR3 region is CASSLAFGRNTGELFF. For the CDR3, the DNA is TGCGCCAGCAGCTTGGCTTTTGGCAGAAACACCGGGGAGCTGTTTTTT. The complete variable domain, with remaining parts taken from reference TRBV5-1 and TRBJ2-2, reads KAGVTQTPRYLIKTRGQQVTLSCSPISGHRSVSWYQQTPGQGLQFLFEYFSETQRNKGNFPGRFSGRQFSNSRSEMNVSTLELGDSALYLCASSLAFGRNTGELFFGEGSRLTVL.

The chain is built from TRBV12-3 or TRBV12-4 and TRBJ1-5; 7 positions match TRBD1. With V trimmed by 5 bases and J by 2 bases, 15 bases remained unmatched. CDR3 length: 18 residues. The CDR3 nucleotides read TGTGCCAGCAGTCCCGGGACTCAGGGGGATATGCGCAATCAGCCCCAGCATTTT. Its translation: CASSPGTQGDMRNQPQHF.

The CDR3, as DNA: TGTGCCAGCAGCCCACCCTCCTGGCGGGGGGCCCGGGGAGATACGCAGTATTTT. Protein: CASSPPSWRGARGDTQYF. The chain recombines TRBV11-2 with TRBJ2-3, with 8 bases that match TRBD2. The CDR3 sequence is 18 residues long. CDR1 SGHAT and CDR2 FQNNGV come from the germline V gene. V shed 5 bases, J shed 5 bases, and the junction held 18 bases outside the gene matches.

This sequence joins TRBV11-2 and TRBJ2-7; D perhaps matches TRBD2 (6 bases). The CDR3 is 14 amino acids. Trimming cost V 5 bases and J 7 bases, with 18 bases left between them. CDR1 SGHAT and CDR2 FQNNGV come from the germline V gene. The CDR3 sequence: CASSPYWGVGEQYV. CDR3 bases: TGTGCCAGCAGCCCCTACTGGGGGGTTGGGGAGCAGTACGTC.

This clonotype was counted between two and nine times. J is TRBJ1-1 and V is TRBV6-5; no clear D gene. Between the trimmed V and J ends, which lost 6 bases and 5 bases, there was a span of 13 bases. Per the germline V gene, CDR1 is MNHEY and CDR2 is SVGAGI. This CDR3 is built from 13 residues. CDR3 residues: CASRSGGHTEAFF. CDR3 DNA sequence: TGTGCCAGCAGGTCAGGAGGCCATACTGAAGCTTTCTTT.